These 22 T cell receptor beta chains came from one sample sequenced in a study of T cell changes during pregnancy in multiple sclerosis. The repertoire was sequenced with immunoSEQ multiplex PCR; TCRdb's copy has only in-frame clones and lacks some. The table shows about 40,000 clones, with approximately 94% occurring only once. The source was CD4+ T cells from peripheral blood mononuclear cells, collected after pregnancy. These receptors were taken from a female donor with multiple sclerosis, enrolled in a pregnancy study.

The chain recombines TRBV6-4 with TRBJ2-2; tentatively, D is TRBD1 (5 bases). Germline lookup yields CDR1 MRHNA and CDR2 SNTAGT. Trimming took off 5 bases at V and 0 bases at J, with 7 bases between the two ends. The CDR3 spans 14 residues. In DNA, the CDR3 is TGTGCCAGCAGTCGACAGACGAACACCGGGGAGCTGTTTTTT. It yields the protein CASSRQTNTGELFF.

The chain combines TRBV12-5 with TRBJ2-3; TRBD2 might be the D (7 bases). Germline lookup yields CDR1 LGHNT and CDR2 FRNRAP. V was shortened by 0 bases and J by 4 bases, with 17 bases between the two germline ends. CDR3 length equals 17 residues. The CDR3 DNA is TGTGCTAGTGGTTTGGTACTCGGAAGGGAGGGGGCAGATACGCAGTATTTT. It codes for CASGLVLGREGADTQYF.

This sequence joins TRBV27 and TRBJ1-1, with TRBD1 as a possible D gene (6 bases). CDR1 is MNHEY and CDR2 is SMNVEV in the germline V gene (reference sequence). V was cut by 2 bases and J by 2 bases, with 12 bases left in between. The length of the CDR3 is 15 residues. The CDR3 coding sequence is TGTGCCAGCAGTTTACTAGGACAGCCCAACACTGAAGCTTTCTTT. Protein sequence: CASSLLGQPNTEAFF.

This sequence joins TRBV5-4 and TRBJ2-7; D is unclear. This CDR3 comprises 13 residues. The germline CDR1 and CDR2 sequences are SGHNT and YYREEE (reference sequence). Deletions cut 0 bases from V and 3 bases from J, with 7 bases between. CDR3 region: CASSLAPLYEQYF. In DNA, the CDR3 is TGTGCCAGCAGCTTGGCGCCACTCTACGAGCAGTACTTC. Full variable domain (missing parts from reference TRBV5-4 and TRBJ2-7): ETGVTQSPTHLIKTRGQQVTLRCSSQSGHNTVSWYQQALGQGPQFIFQYYREEENGRGNFPPRFSGLQFPNYSSELNVNALELDDSALYLCASSLAPLYEQYFGPGTRLTVT.

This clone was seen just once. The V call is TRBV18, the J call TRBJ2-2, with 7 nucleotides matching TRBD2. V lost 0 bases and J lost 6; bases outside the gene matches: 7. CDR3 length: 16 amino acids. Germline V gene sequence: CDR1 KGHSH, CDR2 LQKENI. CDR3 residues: CASSPPGLVGPGELFF. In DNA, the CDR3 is TGTGCCAGCTCACCACCAGGACTAGTGGGTCCCGGGGAGCTGTTTTTT. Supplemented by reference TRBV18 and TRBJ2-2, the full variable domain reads NAGVMQNPRHLVRRRGQEARLRCSPMKGHSHVYWYRQLPEEGLKFMVYLQKENIIDESGMPKERFSAEFPKEGPSILRIQQVVRGDSAAYFCASSPPGLVGPGELFFGEGSRLTVL.

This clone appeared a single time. In nucleotides, the CDR3 is TGTGCCAGCAGCGAAACAGGGCGGTATGGCTACACCTTC. Its translation: CASSETGRYGYTF. The chain links TRBV7-8 to TRBJ1-2, with D possibly TRBD1 on 6 matching bases. V dropped 5 bases and J dropped 5 bases, with 12 bases sitting between them. Germline V CDR1 and CDR2: SGHVS, FQNEAQ. The CDR3 is 13 residues long.

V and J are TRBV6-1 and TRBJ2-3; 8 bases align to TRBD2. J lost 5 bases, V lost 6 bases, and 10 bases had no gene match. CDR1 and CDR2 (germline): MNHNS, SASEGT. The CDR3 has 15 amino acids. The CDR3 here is CASSEQPGGVDTQYF. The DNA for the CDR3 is TGTGCCAGCAGCGAACAGCCGGGAGGGGTAGATACGCAGTATTTT.

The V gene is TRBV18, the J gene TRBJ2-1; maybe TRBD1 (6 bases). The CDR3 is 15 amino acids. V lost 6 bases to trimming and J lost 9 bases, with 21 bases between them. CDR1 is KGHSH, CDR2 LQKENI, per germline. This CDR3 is CASSRGQTPQGEQFF. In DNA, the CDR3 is TGTGCCAGCTCCCGGGGACAAACCCCACAGGGTGAGCAGTTCTTC. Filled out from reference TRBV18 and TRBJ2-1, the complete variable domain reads NAGVMQNPRHLVRRRGQEARLRCSPMKGHSHVYWYRQLPEEGLKFMVYLQKENIIDESGMPKERFSAEFPKEGPSILRIQQVVRGDSAAYFCASSRGQTPQGEQFFGPGTRLTVL.

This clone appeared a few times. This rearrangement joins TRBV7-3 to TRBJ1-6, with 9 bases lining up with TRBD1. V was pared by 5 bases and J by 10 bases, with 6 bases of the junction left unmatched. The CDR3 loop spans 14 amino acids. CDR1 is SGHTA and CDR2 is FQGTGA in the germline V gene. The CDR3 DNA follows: TGTGCCAGCAGCACTACAGGGGGCGAATCACCCCTCCACTTT. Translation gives CASSTTGGESPLHF.

The CDR3 region is CASSYRGNTEAFF. In DNA form, the CDR3 reads TGTGCCAGCAGCTACAGGGGGAACACTGAAGCTTTCTTT. The chain has TRBV11-2 and TRBJ1-1, with 7 bases matching TRBD1. Per the germline V gene, CDR1 is SGHAT and CDR2 is FQNNGV. The CDR3 has 13 amino acids. J gave up 1 base and V 4 bases, and 0 bases lay outside the gene matches.

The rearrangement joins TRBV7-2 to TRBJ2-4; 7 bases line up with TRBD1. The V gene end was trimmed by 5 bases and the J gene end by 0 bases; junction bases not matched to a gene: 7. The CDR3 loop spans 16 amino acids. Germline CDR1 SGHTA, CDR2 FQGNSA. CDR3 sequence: CASSTTRQGAKNIQYF. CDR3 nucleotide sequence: TGTGCCAGCAGCACGACACGACAGGGAGCCAAAAACATTCAGTACTTC.

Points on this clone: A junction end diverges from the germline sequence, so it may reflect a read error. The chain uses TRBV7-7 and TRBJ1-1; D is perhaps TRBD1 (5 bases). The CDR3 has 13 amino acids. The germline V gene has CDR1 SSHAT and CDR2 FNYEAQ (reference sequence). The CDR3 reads CASSLDTGSEAFF. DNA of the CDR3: TGTGCTAGCAGCTTAGATACAGGTTCTGAAGCTTTCTTT.

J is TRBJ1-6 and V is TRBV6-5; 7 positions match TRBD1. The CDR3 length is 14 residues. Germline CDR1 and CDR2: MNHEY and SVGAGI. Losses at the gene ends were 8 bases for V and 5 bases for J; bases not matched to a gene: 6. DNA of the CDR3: TGTGCCAGCGCAGGGGGGTTCGATAATTCACCCCTCCACTTT. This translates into CASAGGFDNSPLHF.

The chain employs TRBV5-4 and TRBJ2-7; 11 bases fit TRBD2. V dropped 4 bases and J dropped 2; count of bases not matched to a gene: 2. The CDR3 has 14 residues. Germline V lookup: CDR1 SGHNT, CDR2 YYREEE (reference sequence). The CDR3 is CASSLTSGAYEQYF. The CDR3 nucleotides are TGTGCCAGCAGCCTGACTAGCGGGGCCTACGAGCAGTACTTC.

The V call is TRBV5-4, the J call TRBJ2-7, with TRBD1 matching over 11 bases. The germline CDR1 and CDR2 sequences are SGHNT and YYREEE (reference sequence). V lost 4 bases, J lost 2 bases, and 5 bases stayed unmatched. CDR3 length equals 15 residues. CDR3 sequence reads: CASSPGGQGAYEQYF. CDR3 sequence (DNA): TGTGCCAGCAGCCCGGGGGGACAGGGGGCCTACGAGCAGTACTTC.

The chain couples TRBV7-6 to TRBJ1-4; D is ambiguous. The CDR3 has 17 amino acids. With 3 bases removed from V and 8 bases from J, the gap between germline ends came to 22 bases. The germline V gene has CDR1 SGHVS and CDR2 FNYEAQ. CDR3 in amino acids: CASSFTAPRFRWEKLFF. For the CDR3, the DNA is TGTGCCAGCAGCTTTACTGCCCCCCGATTTCGGTGGGAAAAACTGTTTTTT.

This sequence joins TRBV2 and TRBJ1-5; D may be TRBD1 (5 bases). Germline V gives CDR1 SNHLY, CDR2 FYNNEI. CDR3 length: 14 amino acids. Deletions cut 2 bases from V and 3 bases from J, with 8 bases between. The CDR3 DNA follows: TGTGCCAGCAGTGAACAGGGATCCAATCAGCCCCAGCATTTT. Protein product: CASSEQGSNQPQHF.

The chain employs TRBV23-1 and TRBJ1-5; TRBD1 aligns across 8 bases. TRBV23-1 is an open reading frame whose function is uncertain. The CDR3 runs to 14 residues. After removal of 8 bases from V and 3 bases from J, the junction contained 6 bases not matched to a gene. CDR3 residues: CASLTGQVNQPQHF. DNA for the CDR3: TGCGCCAGCCTAACGGGACAGGTCAATCAGCCCCAGCATTTT.

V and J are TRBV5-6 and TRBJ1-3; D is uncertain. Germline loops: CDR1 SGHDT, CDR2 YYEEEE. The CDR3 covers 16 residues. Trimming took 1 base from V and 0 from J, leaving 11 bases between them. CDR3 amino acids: CASSLTSGVSGNTIYF. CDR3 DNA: TGTGCCAGCAGCTTGACTAGTGGAGTCTCTGGAAACACCATATATTTT.

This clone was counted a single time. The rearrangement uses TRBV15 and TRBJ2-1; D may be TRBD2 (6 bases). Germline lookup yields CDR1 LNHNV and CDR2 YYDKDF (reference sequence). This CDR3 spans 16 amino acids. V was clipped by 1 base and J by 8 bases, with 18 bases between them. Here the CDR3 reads CATSRVRGMGLDEQFF. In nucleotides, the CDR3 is TGTGCCACCAGCAGAGTGCGGGGAATGGGGCTGGATGAGCAGTTCTTC. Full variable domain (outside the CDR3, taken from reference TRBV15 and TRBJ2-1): DAMVIQNPRYQVTQFGKPVTLSCSQTLNHNVMYWYQQKSSQAPKLLFHYYDKDFNNEADTPDNFQSRRPNTSFCFLDIRSPGLGDTAMYLCATSRVRGMGLDEQFFGPGTRLTVL.

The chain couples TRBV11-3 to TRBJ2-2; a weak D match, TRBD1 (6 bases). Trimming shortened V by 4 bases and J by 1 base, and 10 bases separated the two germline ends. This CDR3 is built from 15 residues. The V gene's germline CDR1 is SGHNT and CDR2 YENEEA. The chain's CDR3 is CASSWGHQNTGELFF. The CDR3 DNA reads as TGTGCCAGCAGCTGGGGACACCAGAACACCGGGGAGCTGTTTTTT. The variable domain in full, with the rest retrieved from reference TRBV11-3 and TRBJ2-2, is EAGVVQSPRYKIIEKKQPVAFWCNPISGHNTLYWYLQNLGQGPELLIRYENEEAVDDSQLPKDRFSAERLKGVDSTLKIQPAELGDSAVYLCASSWGHQNTGELFFGEGSRLTVL.

CDR3 amino acids: CASSLGNTRQSNPRGYTF. The CDR3 DNA sequence: TGTGCCAGCAGCTTAGGGAATACCAGACAGTCGAACCCGAGAGGCTACACCTTC. This chain joins TRBV7-2 and TRBJ1-2; the D gene is possibly TRBD1 (5 bases). The V end lost 1 base, the J end lost 8 bases, and 26 bases lay between the germline ends. CDR1 is SGHTA, CDR2 FQGNSA, per germline. This CDR3 region has 18 residues.